These 21 T cell receptor beta chains share one sample of origin, sequenced in a study of T cells in Graves' hyperthyroidism and ophthalmopathy. Using RNA transcripts as the source, TCR beta CDR3 regions were amplified. TCR CDR3 regions were first amplified by RT-PCR with HTBI primers. Using its own MiXCR run on the multiplex PCR reads, TCRdb lists one record per CDR3 protein. The sample yields around 500,000 distinct CDR3 sequences, around 13% seen once. Sequenced material: blood. These receptors originate from a middle-aged woman with Graves' hyperthyroidism.

The sample holds a few counts of this clonotype. CDR3 sequence: CASSFKTGQQQEAFF. CDR3 nucleotides: TGTGCCAGCAGCTTTAAGACCGGACAACAGCAAGAAGCTTTCTTT. The chain is built from TRBV5-8 and TRBJ1-1; a possible D gene is TRBD1 (5 bases). V was cut by 2 bases and J by 8 bases, with 19 bases left in between. This CDR3 is built from 15 residues. Germline V gives CDR1 SGHTS, CDR2 YDEGEE.

This clonotype occurred a few times. The rearrangement joins TRBV7-9 to TRBJ2-1; 8 bases are shared with TRBD1. The germline CDR1 and CDR2 sequences are SEHNR and FQNEAQ (reference sequence). This CDR3 is 13 amino acids long. Trimming cost V 4 bases and J 13 bases; bases outside gene matches: 9. Here the CDR3 reads CASSSGQGTKQFF. Here the CDR3 DNA reads TGTGCCAGCAGCTCCGGACAGGGCACGAAACAGTTCTTC.

This chain joins TRBV10-3 and TRBJ2-1; 7 bases agree with TRBD2. Trimming removed 4 bases from V and 7 bases from J; junction bases left unmatched: 10. Per the germline V gene, CDR1 is ENHRY and CDR2 is SYGVKD. CDR3 size: 15 residues. The CDR3 loop reads CAISASGGSYNEQFF. The CDR3 coding sequence is TGTGCCATCAGTGCCTCGGGCGGGAGTTATAATGAGCAGTTCTTC.

In this sample, this clonotype turned up many times. This chain uses TRBV20-1 with TRBJ2-7; TRBD2 matches at 11 bases. The J segment lost 5 bases and the V segment lost 4 bases, leaving 7 bases of the junction unmatched. Germline lookup yields CDR1 DFQATT and CDR2 SNEGSKA (reference sequence). This CDR3 spans 14 amino acids. DNA of the CDR3: TGCAGTGCTATTCCTAGCGGGAGGTTCGACGAGCAGTACTTC. Encoded protein: CSAIPSGRFDEQYF.

The chain carries TRBV19 and TRBJ2-3, with 9 bases aligning to TRBD2. Germline V lookup: CDR1 LNHDA, CDR2 SQIVND (reference sequence). The CDR3 contains 16 residues. The ends lost 4 bases at V and 1 base at J; junction bases unmatched: 6. The CDR3 protein is CASSTPSGKGTDTQYF. The CDR3 region has the DNA TGTGCCAGTAGTACCCCTAGCGGGAAGGGCACAGATACGCAGTATTTT.

This chain links TRBV3-1 with TRBJ2-1; the match to TRBD2 covers 9 bases. Germline CDR1 and CDR2: LGHDT and YNNKEL (reference sequence). The CDR3 is made up of 17 amino acids. V gave up 4 bases and J gave up 9 bases; unmatched junction bases: 16. CDR3 DNA: TGTGCCAGCAGCCTCAGCCGAATTAGCGGGAGCGTTGGTGAGCAGTTCTTC. Translation gives CASSLSRISGSVGEQFF.

There are a few counts of this clonotype. This chain uses TRBV5-1 with TRBJ2-2; weak D call: TRBD1 (5 bases). Trimming shortened V by 1 base and J by 0 bases, and 7 bases separated the two germline ends. Per the germline V gene, CDR1 is SGHRS and CDR2 is YFSETQ. There are 15 residues in the CDR3. CDR3 nucleotides: TGCGCCAGCAGCTTGAGGACACCGAACACCGGGGAGCTGTTTTTT. Translation gives CASSLRTPNTGELFF.

With respect to this clonotype: A single base separates this from a much larger clone, so it may be a read error. The rearrangement joins TRBV5-1 to TRBJ2-7, with 12 bases that match TRBD2. CDR1 is SGHRS and CDR2 is YFSETQ in the germline V gene. CDR3 length: 16 residues. CDR3 residues: CASSRRLAGGPYVQYF. CDR3 coding DNA: TGCGCCAGCAGCCGGCGGCTAGCGGGAGGGCCCTACGTGCAGTACTTC. Together with reference TRBV5-1 and TRBJ2-7, the CDR3 gives the full variable domain: KAGVTQTPRYLIKTRGQQVTLSCSPISGHRSVSWYQQTPGQGLQFLFEYFSETQRNKGNFPGRFSGRQFSNSRSEMNVSTLELGDSALYLCASSRRLAGGPYVQYFGPGTRLTVT.

This clonotype was observed many times. This sequence joins TRBV7-9 and TRBJ1-1; TRBD1 is a possible D gene (5 bases). The CDR3 covers 14 residues. With 3 bases removed from V and 2 bases from J, the gap between germline ends came to 10 bases. Germline CDR1 reads SEHNR; CDR2 reads FQNEAQ (reference sequence). CDR3 protein: CASSLTDYNTEAFF. The DNA of the CDR3 is TGTGCCAGCAGCTTGACAGACTACAACACTGAAGCTTTCTTT.

A word on this clonotype: This could be a read error, since a much larger clone is one nucleotide away. Since no conserved phenylalanine or tryptophan closes the CDR3, a read error is the likely cause. This chain uses TRBV20-1 with TRBJ1-4; weak D call: TRBD1 (5 bases). The V end lost 6 bases, the J end lost 0 bases, and 17 bases lay between the germline ends. Germline lookup yields CDR1 DFQATT and CDR2 SNEGSKA (reference sequence). The CDR3 has 16 residues. CDR3 in amino acids: CSARGRVTATNEKLFV. CDR3 bases: TGCAGTGCAAGGGGCAGGGTGACTGCAACTAATGAAAAACTGTTTGTT.

This clonotype was seen more than once but under ten times. The V call is TRBV15, the J call TRBJ2-4; tentatively, D is TRBD1 (5 bases). The CDR3 spans 16 residues. The V end lost 0 bases, the J end lost 7 bases, and 16 bases lay between the germline ends. Looked up from germline, CDR1 is LNHNV and CDR2 is YYDKDF (reference sequence). In nucleotides, the CDR3 is TGTGCCACCAGCAGAGATATATTTGTAGGGGCTAACATTCAGTACTTC. Amino acid sequence: CATSRDIFVGANIQYF.

This clonotype was recorded a few times. The chain is built from TRBV29-1 and TRBJ2-3; the match to TRBD2 covers 7 bases. Looked up from germline, CDR1 is SQVTM and CDR2 is ANQGSEA. The CDR3 consists of 15 residues. The ends lost 4 bases at V and 3 bases at J; junction bases unmatched: 10. The CDR3 loop reads CSVAPMGGSTDTQYF. CDR3 DNA sequence: TGCAGCGTTGCCCCGATGGGCGGGAGTACAGATACGCAGTATTTT.

This clonotype has more than one count but fewer than ten. The rearrangement joins TRBV3-1 to TRBJ1-2; unclear D gene. With 6 bases removed from V and 4 bases from J, the gap between germline ends came to 15 bases. Germline CDR1 reads LGHDT; CDR2 reads YNNKEL (reference sequence). The CDR3 has 14 residues. In DNA, the CDR3 is TGTGCCAGCAGAGTTTTGGGCTCGAGCTATGGCTACACCTTC. Encoded protein: CASRVLGSSYGYTF.

This clonotype was detected many times. The CDR3 here is CASSLAGSGGFNYEQFF. CDR3 DNA: TGTGCCAGCAGCTTAGCGGGTTCAGGGGGCTTCAATTATGAGCAGTTCTTC. The rearrangement uses TRBV7-8 and TRBJ2-1, with 8 positions matching TRBD1. CDR1 SGHVS and CDR2 FQNEAQ come from the germline V gene. V shed 0 bases and J 8 bases; nucleotides not matched to a gene: 12. The length of the CDR3 is 17 residues. The complete variable domain, with remaining parts taken from reference TRBV7-8 and TRBJ2-1, reads GAGVSQSPRYKVAKRGQDVALRCDPISGHVSLFWYQQALGQGPEFLTYFQNEAQLDKSGLPSDRFFAERPEGSVSTLKIQRTQQEDSAVYLCASSLAGSGGFNYEQFFGPGTRLTVL.

Regarding this clonotype: It may be a read error: a sequence one base away is much more abundant. The conserved closing phenylalanine or tryptophan is absent in this CDR3, likely reflecting a read error. V and J are TRBV2 and TRBJ1-4, with no clear D. The V end was cut by 0 bases, the J end by 0 bases, with 14 bases between. Germline CDR1 and CDR2: SNHLY and FYNNEI. The CDR3 has 18 residues. CDR3 sequence (DNA): TGTGCCAGCAGTGAAGCGAAGGGATGGGGTCCAACTAATGAAAAACTGTTTCTT. Its translation: CASSEAKGWGPTNEKLFL.

The genes are TRBV15 and TRBJ2-1; TRBD2 agrees at 7 bases. With 2 bases clipped from V and 4 bases from J, the junction kept 5 bases outside the gene matches. The CDR3 runs to 15 residues. Germline V gene sequence: CDR1 LNHNV, CDR2 YYDKDF (reference sequence). As DNA, the CDR3 is TGTGCCACCAGCAGATTAGCGGGTACATACAATGAGCAGTTCTTC. It specifies CATSRLAGTYNEQFF.

This clonotype was recorded at least ten times. This rearrangement joins TRBV20-1 to TRBJ2-7; perhaps TRBD1 as D (5 bases). CDR3 length equals 11 residues. The V end was cut by 6 bases, the J end by 3 bases, with 9 bases between. From germline, CDR1 is DFQATT and CDR2 SNEGSKA (reference sequence). The CDR3 reads CSAGRIYEQYF. The CDR3 nucleotides are TGCAGTGCGGGGCGGATCTACGAGCAGTACTTC.

This clonotype was recorded at least ten times. This rearrangement joins TRBV20-1 to TRBJ2-3; D ambiguous. This CDR3 spans 14 amino acids. V lost 8 bases and J lost 4, with 19 bases in between. CDR1 and CDR2 (germline): DFQATT, SNEGSKA (reference sequence). The CDR3 here is CSPTHGAFADTQYF. The CDR3 region has the DNA TGCAGTCCTACCCACGGTGCCTTCGCAGATACGCAGTATTTT.

This clonotype was recorded at least ten times. The J gene is TRBJ2-5, the V gene TRBV6-1; D gene unclear. Trimming removed 1 base at V and 5 bases at J, with 8 bases between. This CDR3 contains 13 residues. From germline, CDR1 is MNHNS and CDR2 SASEGT. CDR3 nucleotides: TGTGCCAGCAGTGAAGTCAGCCAGGAGACCCAGTACTTC. Protein sequence: CASSEVSQETQYF.

The V call is TRBV7-3, the J call TRBJ2-2; TRBD1 aligns across 8 bases. After removal of 5 bases from V and 3 bases from J, the junction contained 5 bases not matched to a gene. CDR1 is SGHTA, CDR2 FQGTGA, per germline. The length of the CDR3 is 15 residues. The CDR3 DNA is TGTGCCAGCAGCCAGGACAGGGTGGACACCGGGGAGCTGTTTTTT. Amino acid sequence: CASSQDRVDTGELFF.

This clonotype showed up many times. The rearrangement uses TRBV28 and TRBJ2-4; either TRBD1 or TRBD2 may fit D (5 bases each). The V gene lost 4 bases and the J gene lost 1 base, with 5 bases spanning the gap. The CDR3 is 13 residues long. Per germline, CDR1 MDHEN and CDR2 SYDVKM. CDR3 in DNA: TGTGCCAGCAGTTGGGGGGCCAAAAACATTCAGTACTTC. Encoded protein: CASSWGAKNIQYF.